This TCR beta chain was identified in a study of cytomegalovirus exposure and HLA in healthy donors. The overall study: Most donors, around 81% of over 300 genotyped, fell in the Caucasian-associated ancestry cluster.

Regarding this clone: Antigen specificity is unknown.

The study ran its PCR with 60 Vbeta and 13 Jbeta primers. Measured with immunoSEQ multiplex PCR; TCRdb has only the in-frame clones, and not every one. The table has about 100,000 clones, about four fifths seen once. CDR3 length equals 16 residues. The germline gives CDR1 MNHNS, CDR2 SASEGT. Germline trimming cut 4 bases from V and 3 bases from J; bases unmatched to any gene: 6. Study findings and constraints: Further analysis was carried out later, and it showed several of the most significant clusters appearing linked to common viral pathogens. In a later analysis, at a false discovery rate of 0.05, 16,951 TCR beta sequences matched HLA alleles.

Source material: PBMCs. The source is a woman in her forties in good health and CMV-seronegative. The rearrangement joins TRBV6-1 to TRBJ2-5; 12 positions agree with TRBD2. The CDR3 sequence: CASSGRLAGEEETQYF. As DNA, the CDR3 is TGTGCCAGCAGTGGACGACTAGCGGGAGAGGAAGAGACCCAGTACTTC.